These 26 T cell receptor beta chains share one sample of origin, sequenced in a study of blood T cell repertoires in COVID-19. Using immunoSEQ multiplex PCR, the repertoire was profiled, and TCRdb retains in-frame clones only, with some absent. The profile shows around 260,000 clones, around 86% of them singletons. The source material was peripheral blood. These receptor sequences come from a man younger than 30 with active or convalescent COVID-19.

The rearrangement links TRBV7-9 to TRBJ2-7; TRBD1 matches 8 bases. Germline assignment: CDR1 SEHNR and CDR2 FQNEAQ (reference sequence). The junction had 11 bases not matched to a gene; V was cut back by 1 base and J by 3 bases. The CDR3 consists of 17 residues. In DNA, the CDR3 is TGTGCCAGCAGCTTAGATCTTGGGGACAGGTTAGACTACGAGCAGTACTTC. Amino acid sequence: CASSLDLGDRLDYEQYF.

The chain couples TRBV9 to TRBJ1-3, with no clear D. The CDR3 has 15 amino acids. Germline CDR1 is SGDLS and CDR2 is YYNGEE. V lost 6 bases and J lost 4, with 17 bases in between. CDR3 region: CASNHNGVSGNTIYF. The CDR3 bases are TGTGCCAGCAACCATAACGGGGTCTCAGGAAACACCATATATTTT.

The chain is built from TRBV12-5 and TRBJ1-2; 8 bases line up with TRBD1. In germline, CDR1 is LGHNT, CDR2 FRNRAP. After removal of 3 bases from V and 7 bases from J, the junction contained 13 bases not matched to a gene. CDR3 length: 16 amino acids. CDR3 protein: CASGFPGGAGGGGYTF. DNA for the CDR3: TGTGCTAGTGGTTTCCCAGGGGGCGCAGGCGGCGGTGGCTACACCTTC.

The rearrangement joins TRBV5-1 to TRBJ1-1, with D maybe TRBD1 (6 bases). CDR1 and CDR2 (germline): SGHRS, YFSETQ. CDR3 length: 12 residues. V was cut by 3 bases and J by 3 bases, with 6 bases left in between. This CDR3 reads CASSYRDTEAFF. The CDR3 DNA sequence: TGCGCCAGCAGCTACAGGGACACTGAAGCTTTCTTT.

J is TRBJ1-4 and V is TRBV28; TRBD1 matches at 8 bases. Trimming removed 4 bases from V and 8 bases from J; junction bases left unmatched: 9. The CDR3 runs 15 residues. Germline V gives CDR1 MDHEN, CDR2 SYDVKM. CDR3 nucleotide sequence: TGTGCCAGCAGTTCGCCGACAGGGGCTGGGGAAAAACTGTTTTTT. Translated: CASSSPTGAGEKLFF. Full variable domain (missing parts from reference TRBV28 and TRBJ1-4): DVKVTQSSRYLVKRTGEKVFLECVQDMDHENMFWYRQDPGLGLRLIYFSYDVKMKEKGDIPEGYSVSREKKERFSLILESASTNQTSMYLCASSSPTGAGEKLFFGSGTQLSVL.

The chain is built from TRBV19 and TRBJ2-7, with 8 bases fitting TRBD2. V dropped 10 bases and J dropped 0; count of bases not matched to a gene: 8. Germline V gene data show CDR1 as LNHDA and CDR2 as SQIVND (reference sequence). The CDR3 spans 14 residues. The CDR3 bases are TGTGCCACCTCGTTAGCGGGATCCTCCTACGAGCAGTACTTC. It is translated as CATSLAGSSYEQYF.

The rearrangement joins TRBV12-3 or TRBV12-4 to TRBJ2-2; D is unresolved. This CDR3 is 13 amino acids long. The V end lost 5 bases, the J end lost 6 bases, and 10 bases lay between the germline ends. For the CDR3, the DNA is TGTGCCAGCAGTCCAAAGCCCTCCGGGGAGCTGTTTTTT. Its protein is CASSPKPSGELFF.

The chain links TRBV6-1 to TRBJ1-5, with 8 bases that match TRBD1. The CDR3 contains 14 residues. The J segment lost 8 bases and the V segment lost 3 bases, leaving 6 bases of the junction unmatched. Germline CDR1 is MNHNS and CDR2 is SASEGT. In nucleotides, the CDR3 is TGTGCCAGCAGTGATTGGACAGGGAGGGAGCCCCAGCATTTT. It encodes CASSDWTGREPQHF.

V is TRBV5-1 and J is TRBJ2-5, with 10 bases aligning to TRBD2. The ends lost 0 bases at V and 2 bases at J; junction bases unmatched: 7. The V gene's germline CDR1 is SGHRS and CDR2 YFSETQ. The CDR3 consists of 17 residues. In DNA form, the CDR3 reads TGCGCCAGCAGCTTGGAGCCGAAGCGGGGGGGTCAAGAGACCCAGTACTTC. Its translation: CASSLEPKRGGQETQYF.

The chain couples TRBV30 to TRBJ2-7, with 8 bases lining up with TRBD1. This CDR3 spans 13 amino acids. Germline V gene lookup returns CDR1 GTSNPN and CDR2 SVGIG (reference sequence). J lost 12 bases, V lost 2 bases, and 12 bases had no gene match. DNA for the CDR3: TGTGCCTGGAGTAGAAAACAGGGGGATAAGACGTACTTC. As protein: CAWSRKQGDKTYF.

The chain joins TRBV28 to TRBJ2-1; D unresolved. Trimming removed 4 bases from V and 6 bases from J, with 10 bases in between. The CDR3 covers 13 residues. Germline CDR1 is MDHEN and CDR2 is SYDVKM. This CDR3 is CASSSLVFNEQFF. The CDR3 coding sequence is TGTGCCAGCAGTTCCCTAGTATTCAATGAGCAGTTCTTC.

J is TRBJ2-1 and V is TRBV4-2; D gene uncertain. Deletions cut 0 bases from V and 4 bases from J, with 16 bases between. Germline-derived CDR1 and CDR2 are LGHNA and YNFKEQ. The CDR3 sequence is 17 residues long. CDR3 amino acids: CASSQDLVELLYNEQFF. The CDR3 coding sequence is TGTGCCAGCAGCCAAGATTTGGTGGAACTACTATACAATGAGCAGTTCTTC.

The CDR3 DNA reads TGCAGCGTTGAATTCTTAACGGAGACTAACTATGGCTACACCTTC. Its protein is CSVEFLTETNYGYTF. The chain combines TRBV29-1 with TRBJ1-2, with D unresolved. The CDR3 covers 15 residues. The V gene lost 2 bases and the J gene lost 0 bases, with 13 bases spanning the gap. The germline gives CDR1 SQVTM, CDR2 ANQGSEA.

V usage is TRBV25-1 and J usage is TRBJ2-1; 8 nucleotides match TRBD1. CDR3 size: 17 residues. With V trimmed by 1 base and J by 3 bases, 8 bases remained unmatched. Germline CDR1 MGHDK, CDR2 SYGVNS. The CDR3 sequence is CASSEWGSGQDYNEQFF. The CDR3 DNA is TGTGCCAGCAGTGAATGGGGATCGGGACAGGACTACAATGAGCAGTTCTTC.

As DNA, the CDR3 is TGTGCCAGCAGCTCAACAGGGGTGAATGAGCAGTTCTTC. Protein: CASSSTGVNEQFF. V gene TRBV11-3 combines with J gene TRBJ2-1, with 7 bases matching TRBD1. The CDR3 covers 13 residues. Germline V gene lookup returns CDR1 SGHNT and CDR2 YENEEA. The junction had 4 bases not matched to a gene; V was cut back by 4 bases and J by 7 bases.

The chain employs TRBV10-3 and TRBJ2-3; unclear D gene. Between the trimmed V and J ends, which lost 0 bases and 1 base, there was a span of 5 bases. The germline CDR1 and CDR2 sequences are ENHRY and SYGVKD. The CDR3 is 14 amino acids. The chain's CDR3 is CAISESVGTDTQYF. In nucleotides, the CDR3 is TGTGCCATCAGTGAGTCTGTCGGCACAGATACGCAGTATTTT.

In this sample, this clone turned up a few times. The V gene is TRBV11-2, the J gene TRBJ2-7; the D is unclear. The CDR3 runs to 13 residues. Germline V gene lookup returns CDR1 SGHAT and CDR2 FQNNGV. The V and J ends lost 5 bases and 2 bases respectively, with 10 bases between them. This CDR3 is CASSGPVPYEQYF. In DNA, the CDR3 is TGTGCCAGCAGCGGGCCAGTCCCCTACGAGCAGTACTTC.

CDR3 region: CASRGTGQGDQPQHF. The CDR3 nucleotides read TGTGCCAGCCGAGGAACGGGACAGGGGGATCAGCCCCAGCATTTT. The rearrangement joins TRBV27 to TRBJ1-5; 11 bases are shared with TRBD1. Germline CDR1 is MNHEY and CDR2 is SMNVEV (reference sequence). V trimming: 8 bases; J trimming: 5 bases; junction bases outside the gene matches: 8. The CDR3 totals 15 residues.

This clone was recorded once. The rearrangement uses TRBV7-9 and TRBJ1-4; no reliable D call. Trimming left V 3 bases short and J 0 bases short, with 11 bases between. Germline CDR1 SEHNR, CDR2 FQNEAQ (reference sequence). The CDR3 is 16 residues long. The CDR3 DNA sequence: TGTGCCAGCAGCTTGGGAGTATTTGCAACTAATGAAAAACTGTTTTTT. This sequence encodes CASSLGVFATNEKLFF.

This sequence joins TRBV2 and TRBJ2-3, with D possibly matching TRBD2 (6 bases). The CDR3 spans 14 residues. V was pared by 8 bases and J by 2 bases, with 14 bases between. Germline assignment: CDR1 SNHLY and CDR2 FYNNEI. The CDR3 nucleotides read TGTGCCAGCTGCCCGGAGGGGTACACAGATACGCAGTATTTT. Its protein is CASCPEGYTDTQYF.

DNA for the CDR3: TGTGCCAGTAGTACAGGGGGACGGAATCAGCCCCAGCATTTT. Protein sequence: CASSTGGRNQPQHF. V and J are TRBV19 and TRBJ1-5; 7 nucleotides agree with TRBD1. This CDR3 region has 14 residues. Trimming at V came to 4 bases and at J to 4 bases, leaving 4 bases not matched to a gene. Germline V gene data show CDR1 as LNHDA and CDR2 as SQIVND (reference sequence).

The chain has TRBV27 and TRBJ2-7; 7 bases line up with TRBD2. This CDR3 contains 13 residues. The ends lost 6 bases at V and 3 bases at J; junction bases unmatched: 5. Germline CDR1 and CDR2: MNHEY and SMNVEV (reference sequence). The CDR3 nucleotides are TGTGCCAGCAGCTGGGCTAGCGGCTACGAGCAGTACTTC. Translation: CASSWASGYEQYF.

The rearrangement joins TRBV14 to TRBJ2-7, with D tentatively TRBD1 (6 bases). The CDR3 runs 12 residues. The germline CDR1 and CDR2 sequences are SGHDN and FVKESK. Trimming removed 4 bases at V and 6 bases at J, with 10 bases between. DNA of the CDR3: TGTGCCAGCAGCCCCTGGGGGCTCGAGCAGTACTTC. Translating gives CASSPWGLEQYF.

The genes are TRBV27 and TRBJ2-1; 8 bases match TRBD2. The CDR3 covers 14 residues. V shed 6 bases, J shed 3 bases, and the junction held 4 bases outside the gene matches. CDR1 is MNHEY and CDR2 is SMNVEV in the germline V gene (reference sequence). The CDR3 bases are TGTGCCAGCAGCAAAGGGACTAGCTACAATGAGCAGTTCTTC. This sequence encodes CASSKGTSYNEQFF.

The chain recombines TRBV7-9 with TRBJ1-2; 7 bases match TRBD1. V lost 4 bases and J lost 8; bases outside the gene matches: 4. This CDR3 contains 12 residues. CDR1 and CDR2 (germline): SEHNR, FQNEAQ (reference sequence). The chain's CDR3 is CASSWTGGGYTF. In nucleotides, the CDR3 is TGTGCCAGCAGCTGGACAGGCGGGGGCTACACCTTC. The full variable domain, rest sourced from reference TRBV7-9 and TRBJ1-2, is DTGVSQNPRHKITKRGQNVTFRCDPISEHNRLYWYRQTLGQGPEFLTYFQNEAQLEKSRLLSDRFSAERPKGSFSTLEIQRTEQGDSAMYLCASSWTGGGYTFGSGTRLTVV.

The chain couples TRBV30 to TRBJ1-2; TRBD1 is a possible D gene (6 bases). Trimming took 7 bases from V and 7 from J, leaving 16 bases between them. The CDR3 is 12 residues long. Germline V gene sequence: CDR1 GTSNPN, CDR2 SVGIG (reference sequence). Written as DNA, the CDR3 is TGTGCCTCGTCCCAGGGGACCGCTGGCTACACCTTC. Residues: CASSQGTAGYTF.